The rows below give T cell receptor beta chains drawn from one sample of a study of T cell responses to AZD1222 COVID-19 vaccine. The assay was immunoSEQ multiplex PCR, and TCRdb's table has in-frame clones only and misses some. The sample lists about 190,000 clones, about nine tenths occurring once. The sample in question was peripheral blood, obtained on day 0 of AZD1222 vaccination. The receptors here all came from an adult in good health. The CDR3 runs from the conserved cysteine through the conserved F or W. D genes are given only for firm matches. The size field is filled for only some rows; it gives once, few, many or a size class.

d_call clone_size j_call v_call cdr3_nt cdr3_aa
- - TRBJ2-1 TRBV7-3 TGTGCCAGCAGCTTAACGCGGGACCCCTACAATGAGCAGTTCTTC CASSLTRDPYNEQFF
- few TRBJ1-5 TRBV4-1 TGCGCCAGCAGCCAAGGGGGGCGAATTATTCAGCCCCAGCATTTT CASSQGGRIIQPQHF
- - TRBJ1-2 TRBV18 TGTGCCAGCTCACCAGGCCGAGCGATGGCTGGCTACACCTTC CASSPGRAMAGYTF
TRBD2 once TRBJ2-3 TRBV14 TGTGCCAGCAGCCAAGATCGGACTAGCGAAGGAGATACGCAGTATTTT CASSQDRTSEGDTQYF
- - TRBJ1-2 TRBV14 TGTGCCAGCAGCCTTGGGGAGGGCTATGGCTACACCTTC CASSLGEGYGYTF
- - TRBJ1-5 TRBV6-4 TGTGCCAGCAGTGAAGGGGCGAGTCAGCCCCAGCATTTT CASSEGASQPQHF
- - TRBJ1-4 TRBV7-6 TGTGCCAGCAGCTTAGAAGGCCTATGGGATGAAAAACTGTTTTTT CASSLEGLWDEKLFF
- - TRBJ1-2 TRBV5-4 TGTGCCAGCAGCGATTTCCGGCACTATGGCTACACCTTC CASSDFRHYGYTF
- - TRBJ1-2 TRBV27 TGTGCCAGCAGTTTATCGGGTAGCTATGGCTACACCTTC CASSLSGSYGYTF
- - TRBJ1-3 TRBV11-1 TGTGCCAGCAGCTTAGTATCGGCGTCTGGAAACACCATATATTTT CASSLVSASGNTIYF
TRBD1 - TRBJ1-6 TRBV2 TGTGCCAGCACGGACAGGCTAAGCTCCTATAATTCACCCCTCCACTTT CASTDRLSSYNSPLHF
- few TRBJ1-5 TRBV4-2 TGTGCCAGCAGCCAAGACGGTCAGCCCCAGCATTTT CASSQDGQPQHF
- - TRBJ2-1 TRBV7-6 TGTGCCAGCAGCTTAGGGAAGGGCCCCTACAATGAGCAGTTCTTC CASSLGKGPYNEQFF
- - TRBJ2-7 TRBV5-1 TGCGCCAGCAGCTTGGTAGGGGACGGGGCCTACGAGCAGTACTTC CASSLVGDGAYEQYF
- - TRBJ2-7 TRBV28 TGTGCCAGCAGTGAGGGACACGGTCCCTACGAGCAGTACTTC CASSEGHGPYEQYF
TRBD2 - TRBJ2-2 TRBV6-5 TGTGCCAGCAGTTACTTCGCGGGAGCCAACACCGGGGAGCTGTTTTTT CASSYFAGANTGELFF
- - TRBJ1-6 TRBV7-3 TGTGCCAGCAGCTTAGGGAAAGGAACCCTCATCGATAATTCACCCCTCCACTTT CASSLGKGTLIDNSPLHF
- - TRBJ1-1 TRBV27 TGTGCCAGCAGTCCAAGGGCAGGGGCGGGCACTGAAGCTTTCTTT CASSPRAGAGTEAFF
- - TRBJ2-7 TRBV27 TGTGCCAGCAGTTTCGGGATCGAGCAGTACTTC CASSFGIEQYF
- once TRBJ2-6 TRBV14 TGTGCCAGCAGCCAAGGGGGGGCCAACGTCCTGACTTTC CASSQGGANVLTF
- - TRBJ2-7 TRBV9 TGTGCCAGCAGCGTAACTGGTGTTAGCGAGCAGTACTTC CASSVTGVSEQYF
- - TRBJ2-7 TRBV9 TGTGCCAGCAGCGTAGAGGGTGTTGCGGCCAACGAGCAGTACTTC CASSVEGVAANEQYF